The text below deals with one TCR beta chain. What it binds is unknown. The sample comes from a study of cytomegalovirus exposure and HLA in healthy donors. Study as a whole: In an early release, HLA-typed donors contributed 77 million or so unique TCR sequences. Study-level points and caveats: In a later analysis, donors in an Asian-associated ancestry cluster reportedly had fewer N-insertions in productive TCRs than the cohort mean.

In the PCR, 60 Vbeta and 13 Jbeta primers were used. Only in-frame clones appear in the TCRdb table, and some are missing; sequencing was by immunoSEQ multiplex PCR. The sample contains about 210,000 clones, over 75% of which appear only once. This CDR3 has 14 amino acids. Per the germline V gene, CDR1 is SGHRS and CDR2 is YFSETQ. J gave up 11 bases and V 5 bases, and 10 bases lay outside the gene matches. The receptor comes from a woman aged 45-60 years in good health and CMV-seropositive. Sequencing was performed on PBMCs. The rearrangement links TRBV5-1 to TRBJ1-6, with 7 bases matching TRBD1. The CDR3 sequence: CASRGTGDGTPLHF. Written as DNA, the CDR3 is TGCGCCAGCAGGGGTACAGGGGATGGTACACCCCTCCACTTT.